The 30 T cell receptor beta chains given below trace back to one sample, sequenced in a study of T-cell memory formation after mild COVID-19 (dated by TCRdb to the early 2020s). The library came from 5' RACE. Sequencing took place on an Illumina NovaSeq 6000. TCRdb trimmed public reads at Q25 via fastp, called clones via MiXCR and kept in-frame beta chains. Every entry covers one CDR3 protein and lists the most common genes and DNA from its rows. Across this sample there are some 120,000 distinct CDR3 sequences, with roughly 15% seen only once. Clones ranked in the top ten supply around 13% of the sample. Material for sequencing was PBMCs or a T cell subset sorted from them (not recorded which). These receptors originate from an adult woman who had mild COVID-19 (a few samples of this study predate the infection). The sample titles of this study are shuffled in the database, so cell type and time point are left out; the donor was told from shared clones.

This clonotype has at least ten counts. The V call is TRBV12-3 or TRBV12-4, the J call TRBJ2-7; 8 nucleotides agree with TRBD2. Trimming removed 5 bases from V and 3 bases from J; junction bases left unmatched: 3. The CDR3 is made up of 13 amino acids. The CDR3 DNA reads as TGTGCCAGCAGTGCTAGCGGGTTCTACGAGCAGTACTTC. Translation: CASSASGFYEQYF.

In DNA form, the CDR3 reads TGCGCCAGCAGCCCGGGACAGGGGAATGGCTACACCTTC. Translating it yields CASSPGQGNGYTF. This sequence joins TRBV5-1 and TRBJ1-2; TRBD1 matches at 10 bases. The length of the CDR3 is 13 residues. From germline, CDR1 is SGHRS and CDR2 YFSETQ. Trimming cost V 4 bases and J 6 bases; bases outside gene matches: 3.

The V and J genes are TRBV10-2 and TRBJ2-1, with TRBD2 matching over 10 bases. V dropped 6 bases and J dropped 0; count of bases not matched to a gene: 5. CDR1 WSHSY and CDR2 SAAADI come from the germline V gene. This CDR3 has 16 amino acids. DNA for the CDR3: TGCGCCAGCAGAGAACTAGCGGGAAGCTCCTACAATGAGCAGTTCTTC. Amino acid sequence: CASRELAGSSYNEQFF.

There are a few counts of this clonotype. The rearrangement uses TRBV12-3 or TRBV12-4 and TRBJ2-5; possibly TRBD2 for D (5 bases). This CDR3 spans 14 amino acids. V lost 6 bases and J 3 bases, leaving 14 bases between the germline ends. In DNA form, the CDR3 reads TGTGCCAGCAGATCGGGAACCGAGAAAGAGACCCAGTACTTC. Translated: CASRSGTEKETQYF.

This clonotype was seen a handful of times. This sequence joins TRBV5-1 and TRBJ1-1; D remains unclear. This CDR3 spans 15 amino acids. V was cut by 4 bases and J by 3 bases, with 16 bases left in between. Looked up from germline, CDR1 is SGHRS and CDR2 is YFSETQ. The CDR3 sequence: CASSDGTSADTEAFF. In nucleotides, the CDR3 is TGCGCCAGCAGCGATGGAACCTCCGCGGACACTGAAGCTTTCTTT.

The rearrangement joins TRBV20-1 to TRBJ2-3; 8 bases line up with TRBD1. Germline trimming cut 5 bases from V and 6 bases from J; bases unmatched to any gene: 7. Germline V CDR1 and CDR2: DFQATT, SNEGSKA (reference sequence). The CDR3 covers 13 residues. Here the CDR3 reads CSAHQGAYDTQYF. CDR3 coding DNA: TGCAGTGCTCACCAGGGGGCTTATGATACGCAGTATTTT.

The CDR3 reads CSARAGRGAETQYF. The CDR3 nucleotides are TGCAGTGCTAGAGCTGGTCGGGGGGCGGAGACCCAGTACTTC. V and J are TRBV20-1 and TRBJ2-5; perhaps TRBD2 as D (7 bases). Germline CDR1 and CDR2: DFQATT and SNEGSKA (reference sequence). The germline V and J ends were trimmed by 1 base and 5 bases, with 14 bases remaining between them. This CDR3 contains 14 residues.

The sample holds a few counts of this clonotype. The chain links TRBV24-1 to TRBJ2-2, with D hard to call. There are 17 residues in the CDR3. V lost 4 bases, J lost 0 bases, and 14 bases lay in between. Germline V gene sequence: CDR1 KGHDR, CDR2 SFDVKD. The CDR3 sequence: CATSEHRRRSNTGELFF. The CDR3 DNA reads as TGTGCCACCAGTGAACACCGACGGCGATCGAACACCGGGGAGCTGTTTTTT.

This clonotype was counted a few times. The chain has TRBV27 and TRBJ1-1; D remains ambiguous. The V gene's germline CDR1 is MNHEY and CDR2 SMNVEV (reference sequence). The ends were cut back, 6 bases at V and 1 base at J, with 12 bases in the middle. The CDR3 loop spans 14 amino acids. The CDR3 DNA sequence: TGTGCCAGCAGACATGACCCGAAGAACACTGAAGCTTTCTTT. Its protein product is CASRHDPKNTEAFF.

This clonotype was found a few times. This chain uses TRBV5-1 with TRBJ2-7; D may be TRBD2 (5 bases). Trimming cost V 1 base and J 3 bases, with 14 bases left between them. Germline CDR1 and CDR2: SGHRS and YFSETQ. The CDR3 has 15 amino acids. The CDR3 is CASSLFSGSGYEQYF. The CDR3 coding sequence is TGCGCCAGCAGCTTGTTCTCTGGGAGCGGCTACGAGCAGTACTTC.

Turning to this clonotype: One end of the junction fails to match germline, which may point to a read error. This chain connects TRBV5-1 to TRBJ2-7; D is uncertain. CDR1 is SGHRS, CDR2 YFSETQ, per germline. The CDR3 loop spans 15 amino acids. Here the CDR3 reads CASRLNWRSSYEQYF. CDR3 nucleotide sequence: TGCGCCAGCCGCTTAAATTGGAGAAGCTCCTACGAGCAGTACTTC.

The table lists this clonotype with a few counts. The chain joins TRBV7-2 to TRBJ2-1; TRBD2 agrees at 11 bases. Germline values: CDR1 SGHTA, CDR2 FQGNSA. V trimming: 2 bases; J trimming: 4 bases; junction bases outside the gene matches: 10. CDR3 length: 18 amino acids. CDR3 DNA: TGTGCCAGCAGCTTAAGGCCTAGCGGGGGGACAAGGTACAATGAGCAGTTCTTC. Protein product: CASSLRPSGGTRYNEQFF.

The table lists this clonotype with a few counts. The chain is built from TRBV7-9 and TRBJ2-5; TRBD2 matches at 11 bases. Per the germline V gene, CDR1 is SEHNR and CDR2 is FQNEAQ (reference sequence). V trimming: 5 bases; J trimming: 5 bases; junction bases outside the gene matches: 10. The CDR3 has 16 residues. CDR3 nucleotide sequence: TGTGCCAGCAGCGCGGGGACTAGCGGATCGGAGGAGACCCAGTACTTC. Its protein is CASSAGTSGSEETQYF.

This clonotype was seen a few times. V gene TRBV5-5 combines with J gene TRBJ2-3; D gene unclear. Germline lookup yields CDR1 SGHKS and CDR2 YYEKEE (reference sequence). This CDR3 spans 12 amino acids. The V end was cut by 4 bases, the J end by 5 bases, with 8 bases between. Here the CDR3 DNA reads TGTGCCAGCAGCGCAATGGGAGATACGCAGTATTTT. This sequence encodes CASSAMGDTQYF.

This clonotype was observed a handful of times. This sequence joins TRBV20-1 and TRBJ2-7; TRBD2 matches at 8 bases. From germline, CDR1 is DFQATT and CDR2 SNEGSKA (reference sequence). This CDR3 comprises 16 residues. V shed 0 bases, J shed 0 bases, and the junction held 7 bases outside the gene matches. The DNA of the CDR3 is TGCAGTGCTAGAGATCCGAAGCGGGGGCACTCCTACGAGCAGTACTTC. Its translation: CSARDPKRGHSYEQYF.

There are a few counts of this clonotype. The V call is TRBV12-3 or TRBV12-4, the J call TRBJ2-7; D not resolved. Deletions cut 7 bases from V and 0 bases from J, with 16 bases between. The CDR3 is 15 amino acids. The CDR3: CASKIGRISSYEQYF. The CDR3 DNA follows: TGTGCCAGCAAAATAGGACGGATTTCCTCCTACGAGCAGTACTTC.

The V and J genes are TRBV15 and TRBJ2-3; the D is unclear. Germline CDR1 is LNHNV and CDR2 is YYDKDF (reference sequence). The CDR3 consists of 14 residues. The germline V and J ends were trimmed by 1 base and 2 bases, with 7 bases remaining between them. The CDR3 DNA sequence: TGTGCCACCAGCAGAGTCGGCTTCACAGATACGCAGTATTTT. Its translation is CATSRVGFTDTQYF.

The CDR3 region has the DNA TGCGCCAGCAGCCAAGACTCTAGACCCCAAGAGACCCAGTACTTC. It encodes CASSQDSRPQETQYF. The V and J genes are TRBV4-1 and TRBJ2-5; D gene uncertain. This CDR3 has 15 residues. Germline CDR1 and CDR2: MGHRA and YSYEKL. Trimming removed 0 bases from V and 1 base from J, with 9 bases in between.

A few counts support this clonotype. The chain is built from TRBV4-1 and TRBJ1-2, with D possibly TRBD1 on 6 matching bases. The V end was cut by 0 bases, the J end by 6 bases, with 14 bases between. Germline V gene data show CDR1 as MGHRA and CDR2 as YSYEKL. This CDR3 spans 15 amino acids. CDR3 DNA sequence: TGCGCCAGCAGCCAAGAACAGGGAATGGTCGATGGCTACACCTTC. It translates to CASSQEQGMVDGYTF.

This chain joins TRBV7-8 and TRBJ2-7, with D possibly matching TRBD1 (6 bases). Per the germline V gene, CDR1 is SGHVS and CDR2 is FQNEAQ. The CDR3 totals 18 residues. Trimming stripped 0 bases from V and 3 bases from J, with 21 bases between. CDR3: CASSLAPYRERGFYEQYF. The CDR3 DNA reads TGTGCCAGCAGCTTAGCACCCTACAGGGAAAGGGGATTCTACGAGCAGTACTTC. Looking up the rest from reference TRBV7-8 and TRBJ2-7 gives the full variable domain: GAGVSQSPRYKVAKRGQDVALRCDPISGHVSLFWYQQALGQGPEFLTYFQNEAQLDKSGLPSDRFFAERPEGSVSTLKIQRTQQEDSAVYLCASSLAPYRERGFYEQYFGPGTRLTVT.

The V gene is TRBV7-3, the J gene TRBJ2-2; the match to TRBD1 covers 9 bases. The CDR3 extends over 16 amino acids. With 5 bases clipped from V and 2 bases from J, the junction kept 6 bases outside the gene matches. Per germline, CDR1 SGHTA and CDR2 FQGTGA. The CDR3, as DNA: TGTGCCAGCAGCCCGACAGGGGGGGATAACACCGGGGAGCTGTTTTTT. It is translated as CASSPTGGDNTGELFF.

V and J are TRBV10-3 and TRBJ1-2; tentatively, D is TRBD1 (5 bases). CDR1 is ENHRY and CDR2 is SYGVKD in the germline V gene. Trimming removed 8 bases at V and 6 bases at J, with 13 bases between. CDR3 length: 12 residues. The CDR3 protein is CAILQEVDGYTF. The CDR3, as DNA: TGTGCCATCCTACAGGAAGTCGATGGCTACACCTTC.

This clonotype was counted only a few times. V and J are TRBV12-3 or TRBV12-4 and TRBJ2-5, with TRBD1 matching over 8 bases. Unmatched junction bases numbered 10, after V lost 1 base and J lost 9 bases. The CDR3 extends over 15 amino acids. Here the CDR3 DNA reads TGTGCCAGCAGTTTAGTTTCAGGACAGGGAACGGCCCAGTACTTC. This codes for CASSLVSGQGTAQYF.

There are a few counts of this clonotype. The rearrangement joins TRBV12-3 or TRBV12-4 to TRBJ2-7; D assignment may be TRBD1 or TRBD2 (5 bases each). Trimming left V 5 bases short and J 3 bases short, with 26 bases between. This CDR3 is built from 18 residues. The CDR3 DNA follows: TGTGCCAGCAGTGGGGACCGGGGCACGTCGGTTTCGATCTACGAGCAGTACTTC. It yields the protein CASSGDRGTSVSIYEQYF.

The CDR3 sequence: CASSPPRASGYNEQFF. In nucleotides, the CDR3 is TGTGCCAGCAGTCCACCCCGGGCTAGCGGATACAATGAGCAGTTCTTC. This chain joins TRBV12-3 or TRBV12-4 and TRBJ2-1, with 7 bases identical to TRBD2. Losses at the gene ends were 5 bases for V and 4 bases for J; bases not matched to a gene: 11. There are 16 residues in the CDR3.

This chain uses TRBV20-1 with TRBJ2-1; 10 bases match TRBD2. V was pared by 8 bases and J by 0 bases, with 4 bases of the junction left unmatched. Germline loops: CDR1 DFQATT, CDR2 SNEGSKA (reference sequence). The CDR3 extends over 14 amino acids. CDR3 nucleotide sequence: TGCAGTATAGCGGGGGGATTCTCCTACAATGAGCAGTTCTTC. Translated, it gives CSIAGGFSYNEQFF.

The gene calls are TRBV12-3 or TRBV12-4 and TRBJ1-5; D not resolved. The V end was cut by 9 bases, the J end by 6 bases, with 12 bases between. CDR3 length equals 12 residues. The CDR3 DNA reads TGTGCCAGTTCCGGAAGGAGTCAGCCCCAGCATTTT. As protein: CASSGRSQPQHF.

The CDR3, as DNA: TGTGCCAGCAGGAAAGGGGGAGCGAGTGAAAAACTGTTTTTT. Translation: CASRKGGASEKLFF. J is TRBJ1-4 and V is TRBV12-3 or TRBV12-4, with a weak D call TRBD1 (6 bases). Trimming cost V 6 bases and J 7 bases, with 15 bases left between them. The length of the CDR3 is 14 residues.

This clonotype came up a few times. The rearrangement uses TRBV5-1 and TRBJ2-3, with a possible D match to TRBD2 (6 bases). Germline CDR1 SGHRS, CDR2 YFSETQ. This CDR3 is built from 14 residues. V lost 4 bases to trimming and J lost 3 bases, with 12 bases between them. This CDR3 is CASSLGTATDTQYF. The CDR3 region has the DNA TGCGCCAGCAGCCTGGGGACTGCAACAGATACGCAGTATTTT.

CDR3: CASSPWTDLGETQYF. The CDR3 bases are TGTGCCAGCTCACCTTGGACAGACCTAGGGGAGACCCAGTACTTC. The rearrangement joins TRBV18 to TRBJ2-5, with a tentative D call TRBD1 (6 bases). V lost 3 bases and J 5 bases, leaving 16 bases between the germline ends. In germline, CDR1 is KGHSH, CDR2 LQKENI. This CDR3 comprises 15 residues. Variable domain in full (rest from reference TRBV18 and TRBJ2-5): NAGVMQNPRHLVRRRGQEARLRCSPMKGHSHVYWYRQLPEEGLKFMVYLQKENIIDESGMPKERFSAEFPKEGPSILRIQQVVRGDSAAYFCASSPWTDLGETQYFGPGTRLLVL.